Below, 7 T cell receptor beta chains from the same sample are listed, as sequenced in a study of shared clonotypes between healthy human individuals. The data were produced by immunoSEQ multiplex PCR, yet TCRdb's version contains in-frame clones alone and is incomplete. Of about 600,000 clones listed, roughly 96% are singletons. The naive CD8 subset, CD45RO-negative cells positively selected for CCR7, excluded terminally differentiated effector memory CD45RA+ cells. Sequenced input: naive CD8+ T cells sorted from blood. The receptors shown here come from a woman aged 25 to 39 in good health.

The V gene is TRBV2, the J gene TRBJ2-4, with TRBD2 identical over 9 bases. The germline gives CDR1 SNHLY, CDR2 FYNNEI. J was trimmed by 0 bases and V by 3 bases; bases with no gene match: 3. The CDR3 runs 16 residues. The CDR3 spells CASSDLAGAAKNIQYF. The DNA for the CDR3 is TGTGCCAGCAGTGACTTAGCGGGGGCAGCCAAAAACATTCAGTACTTC.

This sequence joins TRBV7-2 and TRBJ1-4; D remains unclear. Trimming pared 2 bases from V and 7 bases from J, leaving 20 bases between. The CDR3 contains 17 residues. The germline V gene encodes CDR1 SGHTA and CDR2 FQGNSA. This CDR3 is CASSLWDESGEGEKLFF. The CDR3 coding sequence is TGTGCCAGCAGCTTATGGGATGAAAGCGGCGAAGGTGAAAAACTGTTTTTT.

V is TRBV4-1 and J is TRBJ2-2; D is ambiguous. The CDR3 is 14 amino acids. The germline V gene encodes CDR1 MGHRA and CDR2 YSYEKL. Trimming removed 1 base at V and 5 bases at J, with 8 bases between. The CDR3 spells CASSQAASTGELFF. CDR3 bases: TGCGCCAGCAGCCAAGCAGCTAGTACCGGGGAGCTGTTTTTT.

The genes are TRBV6-6 and TRBJ1-1; D is ambiguous. The CDR3 runs to 12 residues. Trimming removed 7 bases from V and 4 bases from J, with 10 bases in between. Germline loops: CDR1 MNHNY, CDR2 SVGAGI (reference sequence). CDR3 DNA: TGTGCCAGCATCAGCGGCAGCACTGAAGCTTTCTTT. It encodes CASISGSTEAFF.

The genes are TRBV30 and TRBJ2-1, with D hard to call. CDR1 and CDR2 (germline): GTSNPN, SVGIG (reference sequence). V shed 7 bases and J shed 5 bases, with 6 bases lying between them. The CDR3 has 10 residues. The CDR3 DNA reads as TGTGCCTCCTTGGACAATGAGCAGTTCTTC. Protein product: CASLDNEQFF.

This clone was picked up a small number of times. The gene calls are TRBV19 and TRBJ1-2, with unresolved D. From germline, CDR1 is LNHDA and CDR2 SQIVND (reference sequence). This CDR3 is built from 13 residues. V shed 4 bases and J shed 6 bases, with 12 bases lying between them. CDR3 DNA sequence: TGTGCCAGTAGTAGAGCGGGCGAAAATGGCTACACCTTC. Its translation: CASSRAGENGYTF.

The rearrangement links TRBV14 to TRBJ2-7; D might be TRBD1 or TRBD2, each matching 5 bases. The CDR3 is 15 amino acids. V lost 0 bases and J 3 bases, leaving 12 bases between the germline ends. CDR1 SGHDN and CDR2 FVKESK come from the germline V gene. The CDR3 DNA reads as TGTGCCAGCAGCCAAGAACGGGGCAGCTACTACGAGCAGTACTTC. This encodes CASSQERGSYYEQYF.